Sequencing of this T cell receptor (beta chain) was carried out in a study of T cells expressing NK-cell markers. Study summary: The study sequenced eight donors, seven HCMV-seropositive and one seronegative.

A word on this clonotype: Its antigen is unidentified.

Beta-chain TCR cDNA was generated via 5'RACE template switching with UMIs. TCRdb reprocessed the 5' RACE reads, with one entry per CDR3 protein and no DNA. Here the sample table reports around 260,000 distinct CDR3 sequences. Study-level results: The study left the HCMV specificity of expanded NKG2C+ T cell clones unresolved. The dominant NKG2C+ clonotypes represented roughly 1.0-7.5% of CD8+ T cells in over 5 donors.

The origin of this receptor is a woman aged 18-70 years in good health. Sequenced sample: blood T cells: a sorted CD56 or NKG2C T cell subset, CD4+ or CD8+ T cells, or bulk PBMC T cells (not recorded which).

CDR3 sequence reads: CASTQRGRFTGELFF. The V gene is TRBV7-9, the J gene TRBJ2-2; TCRdb's assignment of TRBD1 cannot be checked, as there is no DNA. Germline V gene data show CDR1 as SEHNR and CDR2 as FQNEAQ (reference sequence). The CDR3 loop spans 15 amino acids.